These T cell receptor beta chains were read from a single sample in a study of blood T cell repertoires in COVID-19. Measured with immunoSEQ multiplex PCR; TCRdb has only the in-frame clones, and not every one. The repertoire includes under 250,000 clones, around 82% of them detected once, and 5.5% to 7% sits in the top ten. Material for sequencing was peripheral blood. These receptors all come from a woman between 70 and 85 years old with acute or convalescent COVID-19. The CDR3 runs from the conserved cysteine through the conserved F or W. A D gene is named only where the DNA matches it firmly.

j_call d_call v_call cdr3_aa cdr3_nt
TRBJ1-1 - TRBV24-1 CATSDSWGENTEAFF TGTGCCACCAGTGATTCTTGGGGGGAGAACACTGAAGCTTTCTTT
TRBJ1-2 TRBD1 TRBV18 CASSPTGDGYTF TGTGCCAGCTCACCGACAGGGGATGGCTACACCTTC
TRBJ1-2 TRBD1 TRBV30 CAWDYGTAGKGYTF TGTGCCTGGGACTACGGGACAGCCGGGAAGGGCTACACCTTC
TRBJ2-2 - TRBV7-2 CASSPSRRGVQRAGELFF TGTGCCAGCAGCCCGTCACGGCGGGGAGTGCAAAGGGCCGGGGAGCTGTTTTTT
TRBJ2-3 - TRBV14 CASSQLDRSTDTQYF TGTGCCAGCAGCCAACTAGACAGGAGCACAGATACGCAGTATTTT
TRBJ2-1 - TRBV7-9 CASSSRQSNEQFF TGTGCCAGCAGCTCGAGACAGAGCAATGAGCAGTTCTTC
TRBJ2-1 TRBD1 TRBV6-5 CARFRDRGVNEQFF TGTGCCAGGTTCCGGGACAGAGGGGTCAATGAGCAGTTCTTC
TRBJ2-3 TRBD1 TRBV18 CASSPGTGRTDTQYF TGTGCCAGCTCACCCGGGACAGGGAGAACAGATACGCAGTATTTT
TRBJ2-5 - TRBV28 CASSSQGNHPETQYF TGTGCCAGCAGTTCCCAGGGGAACCACCCCGAGACCCAGTACTTC
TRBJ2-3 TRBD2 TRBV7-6 CASSLGTSGITDTQYF TGTGCCAGCAGCTTAGGTACTAGCGGGATCACAGATACGCAGTATTTT